This is a list of T cell receptor beta chains from one sample in a study of T-cell memory formation after mild COVID-19. MiXCR, run by TCRdb on the 5' RACE reads, gives a single entry per CDR3 protein. The sample includes fewer than 110,000 distinct CDR3 sequences, around an eighth of them seen just once. Sequenced input: PBMCs or a T cell subset sorted from them (not recorded which). The receptors stem from a man aged 18 to 29 who had mild COVID-19 (a few samples of this study predate the infection). Cell type and time point are not known. The CDR3 runs from the conserved cysteine through the conserved F or W. D genes are given only for firm matches. Expanded clones get a size class; other rows say once, few or many, or leave the size out.

j_call d_call clone_size v_call cdr3_nt cdr3_aa
TRBJ2-1 . few TRBV6-4 TGTGCCAGCAGTATTTGGGCGGGCACTGAGCAGTTCTTC CASSIWAGTEQFF
TRBJ1-6 . . TRBV10-2 TGCGCCAGCAGTGTTCCTCGTTCACCCCTCCACTTT CASSVPRSPLHF
TRBJ2-3 . few TRBV4-3 TGCGCCAGCAGCTTCCGACAGACAGATACGCAGTATTTT CASSFRQTDTQYF
TRBJ2-1 . many TRBV27 TGTGCCAGCAGTTTATCGGGTCCTAGTGGGGAGCAGTTCTTC CASSLSGPSGEQFF
TRBJ2-5 TRBD1 . TRBV7-9 TGTGCCAGCAGCCCGACCGGGACAGGAGCAGAGACCCAGTACTTC CASSPTGTGAETQYF
TRBJ1-2 . . TRBV5-1 TGCGCCAGCAGCTTGGAGGGAGTAGGGCATGGCTACACCTTC CASSLEGVGHGYTF
TRBJ2-5 TRBD1 few TRBV6-2/TRBV6-3 TGTGCCAGCAGGTCGCTGGGCAGGGGGCAAGAGACCCAGTACTTC CASRSLGRGQETQYF
TRBJ1-3 . . TRBV6-5 TGTGCCAGCAGCCCCGCGCCCGGGACGGCAGGAAACACCATATATTTT CASSPAPGTAGNTIYF
TRBJ2-5 . few TRBV5-4 TGTGCCAGCAGCTTGGTACCTAGCGAGGAGACCCAGTACTTC CASSLVPSEETQYF
TRBJ2-5 TRBD2 . TRBV27 TGTGCCAGCAGTTTAGCGGGGGGAGGGGAGACCCAGTACTTC CASSLAGGGETQYF
TRBJ2-4 . few TRBV15 TGTGCCACCAGCAGAGATAGCGCCCTAGCCAAAAACATTCAGTACTTC CATSRDSALAKNIQYF
TRBJ1-1 . few TRBV5-1 TGCGCCAGCAGCTTGAGGCAGAACACTGAAGCTTTCTTT CASSLRQNTEAFF
TRBJ2-3 TRBD2 . TRBV4-3 TGCGCCAGCAGCCAAAGCAGCGGGGGAAGGGATACGCAGTATTTT CASSQSSGGRDTQYF
TRBJ2-7 TRBD2 . TRBV29-1 TGCAGCGGATACGTAGCGGGGGGGGACGAGCAGTACTTC CSGYVAGGDEQYF
TRBJ2-7 . many TRBV9 TGTGCCAGCAGCGTAGCCGGGGAATACGAGCAGTACTTC CASSVAGEYEQYF
TRBJ2-7 . . TRBV11-2 TGTGCCAGCAGCCTCGCGGGGCAGGGGATTACCTACGAGCAGTACTTC CASSLAGQGITYEQYF
TRBJ2-2 TRBD2 . TRBV6-2/TRBV6-3 TGTGCCACCAACGAGCGGGGGGGCCGGTACACCGGGGAGCTGTTTTTT CATNERGGRYTGELFF
TRBJ1-6 . . TRBV5-3 TGTGCCAGAAGCTCTGAGACAGCCTTAAGAACCTCCTATAATTCACCCCTCCACTTT CARSSETALRTSYNSPLHF
TRBJ2-7 . . TRBV4-2 TGTGCCAGCAGCCACGCCACCGGGCGGGACGAGCAGTACTTC CASSHATGRDEQYF
TRBJ1-5 . few TRBV6-6 TGTGCCCTCCGGGGGGGATCGGGACAGCCCCAGCATTTT CALRGGSGQPQHF
TRBJ2-2 . few TRBV11-3 TGTGCCAGCAGCTTATTCCGGGGGGCGACCGGGGAGCTGTTTTTT CASSLFRGATGELFF
TRBJ1-1 . . TRBV5-1 TGCGCCAGCAGGGGTGTGGGGGCCACTGAAGCTTTCTTT CASRGVGATEAFF
TRBJ1-2 . few TRBV7-2 TGTGCCAGCAGACCGGGGGGCGGCTATGGCTACACCTTC CASRPGGGYGYTF
TRBJ1-5 . many TRBV7-2 TGTGCCAGCAGCTTAGTCCCAAATAGCAATCAGCCCCAGCATTTT CASSLVPNSNQPQHF
TRBJ1-2 . . TRBV12-3/TRBV12-4 TGTGCCAGCCAATTCGGTTGGGGGAATGGCTACACCTTC CASQFGWGNGYTF
TRBJ2-7 TRBD1 few TRBV7-9 TGTGCCAGCAGCGTCCCGGGACAGGCCTACGAGCAGTACTTC CASSVPGQAYEQYF
TRBJ2-5 TRBD2 few TRBV7-9 TGTGCCAGCAGCGTTAGCGGGGGGCGACGCGAGACCCAGTACTTC CASSVSGGRRETQYF
TRBJ2-5 . . TRBV19 TGTGCCAGTAGTACCTGGCGGACAGACCAAGAGACCCAGTACTTC CASSTWRTDQETQYF
TRBJ1-1 . . TRBV7-6 TGTGCCAGCAGCTCCACGGGGGGATACACTGAAGCTTTCTTT CASSSTGGYTEAFF
TRBJ1-6 . . TRBV6-5 TGTGCCAGCAGGAAACAGGGAATGGATTCACCCCTCCACTTT CASRKQGMDSPLHF
TRBJ1-5 TRBD1 . TRBV6-6 TGTGCCAGCAGTTACTCGGAGACAGGGATTAGCAATCAGCCCCAGCATTTT CASSYSETGISNQPQHF
TRBJ1-2 . few TRBV7-9 TGTGCCAGCAGCTACCCATCCGGGAGGGCGGACTATGGCTACACCTTC CASSYPSGRADYGYTF
TRBJ2-5 . many TRBV7-9 TGTGCCAGCAGCCACGGTGGTCAAGAGACCCAGTACTTC CASSHGGQETQYF